Below, 22 T cell receptor beta chains from the same sample are listed, as sequenced in a study of cytomegalovirus exposure and HLA in healthy donors. Primers: 60 Vbeta forward and 13 Jbeta reverse. This table comes from immunoSEQ multiplex PCR, and its TCRdb copy is limited to in-frame clones, with some not included. The sample lists around 150,000 clones, about three quarters seen once, with around 15% in the top ten. Input material: PBMCs. Every receptor here comes from a man aged 50 to 59 in good health and CMV-seropositive.

The V call is TRBV7-2, the J call TRBJ1-4; 8 bases line up with TRBD1. V was pared by 5 bases and J by 7 bases, with 3 bases of the junction left unmatched. The CDR3 loop spans 13 amino acids. Looked up from germline, CDR1 is SGHTA and CDR2 is FQGNSA. The CDR3 region has the DNA TGTGCCAGCAGCCCCAGGGGGCCTGAAAAACTGTTTTTT. It codes for CASSPRGPEKLFF.

V and J are TRBV4-1 and TRBJ2-1, with D hard to call. The CDR3 is 12 residues long. Trimming removed 0 bases at V and 6 bases at J, with 3 bases between. In germline, CDR1 is MGHRA, CDR2 YSYEKL. The CDR3 DNA is TGCGCCAGCAGCCAAGATCGCAATGAGCAGTTCTTC. Translating it yields CASSQDRNEQFF.

The chain uses TRBV7-2 and TRBJ2-7; possible D gene TRBD1, 6 bases. Between the trimmed V and J ends, which lost 3 bases and 3 bases, there was a span of 12 bases. CDR3 length: 14 amino acids. CDR1 is SGHTA and CDR2 is FQGNSA in the germline V gene. CDR3 region: CASSFTGPLYEQYF. The CDR3 DNA sequence: TGTGCCAGCAGCTTTACAGGGCCCCTCTACGAGCAGTACTTC.

The V and J genes are TRBV28 and TRBJ1-2; unclear D gene. CDR3 length: 15 residues. Germline V gene data show CDR1 as MDHEN and CDR2 as SYDVKM. The V end lost 3 bases, the J end lost 4 bases, and 15 bases lay between the germline ends. CDR3 in amino acids: CASSFGSGPTYGYTF. DNA for the CDR3: TGTGCCAGCAGTTTCGGGTCGGGTCCGACCTATGGCTACACCTTC.

The V and J genes are TRBV29-1 and TRBJ2-1, with 7 bases identical to TRBD2. Trimming cost V 4 bases and J 3 bases; bases outside gene matches: 6. Germline values: CDR1 SQVTM, CDR2 ANQGSEA. The CDR3 covers 14 residues. The chain's CDR3 is CSVASGALYNEQFF. As DNA, the CDR3 is TGCAGCGTTGCCAGCGGGGCGCTCTACAATGAGCAGTTCTTC.

This chain links TRBV5-6 with TRBJ1-2, with D possibly matching TRBD1 (6 bases). The V end was cut by 1 base, the J end by 3 bases, with 13 bases between. The CDR3 is 15 amino acids. CDR1 SGHDT and CDR2 YYEEEE come from the germline V gene. The CDR3 sequence is CASSLNRAFHYGYTF. The CDR3 nucleotides are TGTGCCAGCAGCTTGAACAGGGCGTTTCACTATGGCTACACCTTC. Full variable domain (missing parts from reference TRBV5-6 and TRBJ1-2): DAGVTQSPTHLIKTRGQQVTLRCSPKSGHDTVSWYQQALGQGPQFIFQYYEEEERQRGNFPDRFSGHQFPNYSSELNVNALLLGDSALYLCASSLNRAFHYGYTFGSGTRLTVV.

The chain joins TRBV11-2 to TRBJ1-2, with 11 positions matching TRBD1. Per the germline V gene, CDR1 is SGHAT and CDR2 is FQNNGV. This CDR3 contains 17 residues. The V and J ends lost 4 bases and 7 bases, in that order; junction bases with no gene match: 14. The chain's CDR3 is CASSSRGTGGSKGGYTF. CDR3 coding DNA: TGTGCCAGCAGCTCAAGGGGGACAGGGGGATCTAAGGGTGGCTACACCTTC.

CDR3 sequence (DNA): TGCGCCAGCAGCCTAGACAGCTCTGGGGCCAACGTCCTGACTTTC. Amino acid sequence: CASSLDSSGANVLTF. V usage is TRBV5-1 and J usage is TRBJ2-6; D is possibly TRBD1 (5 bases). Deletions cut 4 bases from V and 0 bases from J, with 8 bases between. The germline gives CDR1 SGHRS, CDR2 YFSETQ. This CDR3 is 15 amino acids long.

The chain joins TRBV29-1 to TRBJ1-2; 7 nucleotides align to TRBD1. The germline V gene has CDR1 SQVTM and CDR2 ANQGSEA. J lost 0 bases, V lost 4 bases, and 2 bases had no gene match. The CDR3 extends over 13 amino acids. For the CDR3, the DNA is TGCAGCGTTGGCGGGACAGCTAACTATGGCTACACCTTC. It yields the protein CSVGGTANYGYTF.

This rearrangement joins TRBV7-9 to TRBJ2-1; D is unclear. CDR1 and CDR2 from the germline V gene are SEHNR and FQNEAQ (reference sequence). The germline V and J ends were trimmed by 1 base and 6 bases, with 7 bases remaining between them. CDR3 size: 13 residues. CDR3 loop: CASSLDSPNEQFF. The CDR3 region has the DNA TGTGCCAGCAGCTTAGATAGCCCCAATGAGCAGTTCTTC.

V is TRBV25-1 and J is TRBJ1-2; D possibly corresponds to TRBD1 (6 bases). The ends were cut back, 5 bases at V and 4 bases at J, with 17 bases in the middle. The germline CDR1 and CDR2 sequences are MGHDK and SYGVNS. The CDR3 is 15 amino acids. The CDR3 DNA reads TGTGCCAGCAGTTACGATACGACAGGAGGCTATGGCTACACCTTC. Translating it yields CASSYDTTGGYGYTF.

This chain joins TRBV19 and TRBJ1-5, with TRBD1 as a possible D gene (6 bases). Germline CDR1 reads LNHDA; CDR2 reads SQIVND (reference sequence). V lost 3 bases and J lost 2, with 14 bases in between. This CDR3 is built from 16 residues. The DNA for the CDR3 is TGTGCCAGTAGTATCCCCGCCAGGGGTGGCAATCAGCCCCAGCATTTT. As protein: CASSIPARGGNQPQHF.

On this clone: With a much larger clone just one base away, this may be a read error. The chain couples TRBV6-5 to TRBJ1-1, with TRBD1 as a possible D gene (6 bases). The germline V gene encodes CDR1 MNHEY and CDR2 SVGAGI. V was shortened by 4 bases and J by 2 bases, with 8 bases between the two germline ends. CDR3 size: 13 residues. The CDR3 DNA follows: TGTGCCAGCAGTTGGGGACACAACACTGAAGCTTTCTTT. Translation gives CASSWGHNTEAFF.

The chain couples TRBV18 to TRBJ2-1, with 7 bases aligning to TRBD2. Unmatched junction bases numbered 8, after V lost 3 bases and J lost 0 bases. The CDR3 has 17 residues. CDR1 and CDR2 from the germline V gene are KGHSH and LQKENI. In nucleotides, the CDR3 is TGTGCCAGCTCACCCCAGAGGGCGGGGGTCTCCTACAATGAGCAGTTCTTC. Translated: CASSPQRAGVSYNEQFF. Filled out from reference TRBV18 and TRBJ2-1, the complete variable domain reads NAGVMQNPRHLVRRRGQEARLRCSPMKGHSHVYWYRQLPEEGLKFMVYLQKENIIDESGMPKERFSAEFPKEGPSILRIQQVVRGDSAAYFCASSPQRAGVSYNEQFFGPGTRLTVL.

The chain combines TRBV6-5 with TRBJ2-3; TRBD2 might be the D (7 bases). Germline lookup yields CDR1 MNHEY and CDR2 SVGAGI. The CDR3 covers 15 residues. Trimming pared 4 bases from V and 4 bases from J, leaving 15 bases between. This chain's CDR3 is CASSWFGGAADTQYF. For the CDR3, the DNA is TGTGCCAGCAGTTGGTTTGGGGGGGCTGCAGATACGCAGTATTTT.

V is TRBV29-1 and J is TRBJ1-1, with D possibly TRBD1 on 5 matching bases. The CDR3 has 14 residues. V shed 7 bases and J shed 3 bases, with 18 bases lying between them. Germline CDR1 and CDR2: SQVTM and ANQGSEA. The CDR3 loop is CSASSDSRHTEAFF. The CDR3 DNA reads as TGCAGCGCCAGCTCTGACAGTAGGCACACTGAAGCTTTCTTT.

J is TRBJ1-2 and V is TRBV4-3; unclear D gene. The germline V and J ends were trimmed by 1 base and 10 bases, with 19 bases remaining between them. The CDR3 has 15 residues. CDR1 LGHNA and CDR2 YSLEER come from the germline V gene. Written as DNA, the CDR3 is TGCGCCAGCAGCCAAGGCACGTGGGAGGGCCCTCTCTACACCTTC. It specifies CASSQGTWEGPLYTF.

This chain joins TRBV7-2 and TRBJ2-5; 9 nucleotides match TRBD2. The V gene's germline CDR1 is SGHTA and CDR2 FQGNSA. With V trimmed by 4 bases and J by 0 bases, 12 bases remained unmatched. This CDR3 has 18 amino acids. The CDR3 loop reads CASSSPRPSGTYQETQYF. The CDR3 DNA follows: TGTGCCAGCAGCTCCCCGAGGCCTAGCGGGACGTACCAAGAGACCCAGTACTTC.

This clone has a handful of counts. This chain connects TRBV4-1 to TRBJ1-1, with D unresolved. Trimming shortened V by 1 base and J by 6 bases, and 9 bases separated the two germline ends. Germline V gene lookup returns CDR1 MGHRA and CDR2 YSYEKL. This CDR3 has 13 amino acids. The CDR3 DNA reads as TGCGCCAGCAGCCAAGGCGGGAGCCCTGAAGCTTTCTTT. It encodes CASSQGGSPEAFF.

The chain recombines TRBV6-5 with TRBJ1-3, with 8 bases identical to TRBD1. CDR3 length equals 13 residues. Losses at the gene ends were 5 bases for V and 4 bases for J; bases not matched to a gene: 1. Looked up from germline, CDR1 is MNHEY and CDR2 is SVGAGI. The CDR3 coding sequence is TGTGCCAGCAGTCGGACAGGGGGAAACACCATATATTTT. It encodes CASSRTGGNTIYF.

The genes are TRBV11-2 and TRBJ1-4; weak D call: TRBD1 (6 bases). Germline CDR1 SGHAT, CDR2 FQNNGV. Trimming cost V 4 bases and J 3 bases, with 12 bases left between them. The CDR3 spans 15 residues. CDR3 in DNA: TGTGCCAGCAGCTCCCGGACAGCCTCTAATGAAAAACTGTTTTTT. Its translation is CASSSRTASNEKLFF.

The chain recombines TRBV5-4 with TRBJ2-3, with TRBD1 matching over 7 bases. This CDR3 contains 16 residues. V lost 4 bases and J lost 6; bases outside the gene matches: 14. From germline, CDR1 is SGHNT and CDR2 YYREEE (reference sequence). CDR3 protein: CASSPPGRGQADTQYF. DNA of the CDR3: TGTGCCAGCAGCCCCCCAGGTCGCGGACAGGCCGATACGCAGTATTTT.